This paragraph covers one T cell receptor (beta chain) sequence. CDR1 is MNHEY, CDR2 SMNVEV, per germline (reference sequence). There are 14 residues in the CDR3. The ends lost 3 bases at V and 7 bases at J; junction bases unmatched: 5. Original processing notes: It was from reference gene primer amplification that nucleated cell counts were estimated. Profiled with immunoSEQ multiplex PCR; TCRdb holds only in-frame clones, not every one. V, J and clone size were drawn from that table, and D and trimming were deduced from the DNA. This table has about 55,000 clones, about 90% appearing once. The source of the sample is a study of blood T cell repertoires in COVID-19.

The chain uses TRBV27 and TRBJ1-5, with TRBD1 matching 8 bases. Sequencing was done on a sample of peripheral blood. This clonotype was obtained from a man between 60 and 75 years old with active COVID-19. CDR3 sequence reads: CASSLSGGWQPQHF. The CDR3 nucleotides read TGTGCCAGCAGTTTGTCAGGGGGCTGGCAGCCCCAGCATTTT.